These 25 T cell receptor beta chains were all obtained from the same sample, sequenced in a study of T cells in Graves' hyperthyroidism and ophthalmopathy. It was RNA transcripts that yielded the amplified TCR beta CDR3 regions. The HTBI primer set was used in a first-round RT-PCR of the TCR CDR3. TCRdb independently ran MiXCR on the multiplex PCR reads; one entry per CDR3 protein. The sample comprises about 300,000 distinct CDR3 sequences, less than 30% of which are singletons, and about 30% rests with the top ten. The specimen sequenced was blood. The receptors were gathered from a man aged 40-49 years with Graves' hyperthyroidism that later progressed to Graves' ophthalmopathy.

This clonotype was picked up many times. The chain is built from TRBV28 and TRBJ2-5, with D perhaps TRBD2 (6 bases). Germline lookup yields CDR1 MDHEN and CDR2 SYDVKM. This CDR3 has 15 amino acids. V lost 5 bases to trimming and J lost 2 bases, with 15 bases between them. CDR3 residues: CASSNRGNRQETQYF. The DNA for the CDR3 is TGTGCCAGCAGTAACCGGGGGAACCGACAAGAGACCCAGTACTTC.

This clonotype was found many times. The gene calls are TRBV27 and TRBJ2-7; the D is unclear. V was trimmed by 10 bases and J by 4 bases, leaving 11 bases between them. The CDR3 covers 11 residues. Looked up from germline, CDR1 is MNHEY and CDR2 is SMNVEV (reference sequence). The CDR3 loop reads CAKDVGYEQYF. CDR3 DNA sequence: TGTGCCAAAGACGTGGGTTACGAGCAGTACTTC.

This clonotype was detected many times. The J gene is TRBJ2-5, the V gene TRBV18; 8 bases fit TRBD1. This CDR3 is built from 16 residues. From germline, CDR1 is KGHSH and CDR2 LQKENI. With V trimmed by 3 bases and J by 5 bases, 11 bases remained unmatched. The CDR3 sequence is CASSPLRDRGKETQYF. The CDR3 DNA is TGTGCCAGCTCACCCCTCCGAGACAGGGGCAAGGAGACCCAGTACTTC.

This clonotype showed up many times. The chain links TRBV2 to TRBJ2-5; D gene unclear. CDR3 length: 15 residues. In germline, CDR1 is SNHLY, CDR2 FYNNEI. V dropped 2 bases and J dropped 5 bases, with 15 bases sitting between them. This chain's CDR3 is CASSERFGRAETQYF. In DNA, the CDR3 is TGTGCCAGCAGTGAAAGGTTCGGTCGGGCCGAGACCCAGTACTTC.

This clonotype was found many times. The chain couples TRBV11-2 to TRBJ2-7; 12 nucleotides agree with TRBD2. Germline V gives CDR1 SGHAT, CDR2 FQNNGV. After removal of 3 bases from V and 0 bases from J, the junction contained 9 bases not matched to a gene. This CDR3 contains 18 residues. The CDR3 DNA reads as TGTGCCAGCAGCTTTTTACTAGCGGGAGGCAGGGACTCCTACGAGCAGTACTTC. It encodes CASSFLLAGGRDSYEQYF. The whole variable domain, remainder taken from reference TRBV11-2 and TRBJ2-7, is EAGVAQSPRYKIIEKRQSVAFWCNPISGHATLYWYQQILGQGPKLLIQFQNNGVVDDSQLPKDRFSAERLKGVDSTLKIQPAKLEDSAVYLCASSFLLAGGRDSYEQYFGPGTRLTVT.

The chain combines TRBV28 with TRBJ2-7; TRBD2 matches 10 bases. This CDR3 contains 15 residues. Looked up from germline, CDR1 is MDHEN and CDR2 is SYDVKM. Trimming removed 4 bases from V and 3 bases from J; junction bases left unmatched: 6. The DNA for the CDR3 is TGTGCCAGCAGTTCCCCAGCGGGAGGGCTCTACGAGCAGTACTTC. Protein: CASSSPAGGLYEQYF.

This clonotype was seen ten or more times. V and J are TRBV14 and TRBJ1-2, with TRBD1 matching over 7 bases. The CDR3 contains 14 residues. Germline V gene sequence: CDR1 SGHDN, CDR2 FVKESK. The V gene end was trimmed by 3 bases and the J gene end by 7 bases; junction bases not matched to a gene: 8. CDR3 nucleotides: TGTGCCAGCAGCCAGAACAGGGGAGGAGGTGGCTACACCTTC. Its translation: CASSQNRGGGGYTF.

This clonotype was detected ten times or more. This chain connects TRBV19 to TRBJ2-2; TRBD1 or TRBD2 may be the D gene (6 bases each). The CDR3 spans 15 residues. Trimming left V 7 bases short and J 4 bases short, with 16 bases between. In germline, CDR1 is LNHDA, CDR2 SQIVND (reference sequence). The CDR3 loop is CASIPRGLGTGELFF. The CDR3 nucleotides read TGTGCCAGTATCCCCCGGGGGCTCGGCACCGGGGAGCTGTTTTTT.

This clonotype occurred a few times. The chain couples TRBV20-1 to TRBJ2-5; 9 nucleotides agree with TRBD1. This CDR3 region has 13 residues. After removal of 3 bases from V and 5 bases from J, the junction contained 4 bases not matched to a gene. Per germline, CDR1 DFQATT and CDR2 SNEGSKA (reference sequence). CDR3 sequence (DNA): TGCAGTGCTAGTCTTGGACAGGGGGAGACCCAGTACTTC. Translation gives CSASLGQGETQYF.

This clonotype occurred many times. This chain connects TRBV6-1 to TRBJ1-2, with 8 bases fitting TRBD1. The germline CDR1 and CDR2 sequences are MNHNS and SASEGT. V was pared by 0 bases and J by 6 bases, with 6 bases of the junction left unmatched. The CDR3 loop spans 15 amino acids. The CDR3 loop reads CASSEARTGTDGYTF. CDR3 coding DNA: TGTGCCAGCAGTGAAGCCCGGACAGGGACGGATGGCTACACCTTC.

This clonotype has a count of ten or more. This sequence joins TRBV6-1 and TRBJ2-3; the D gene is possibly TRBD1 (6 bases). Germline lookup yields CDR1 MNHNS and CDR2 SASEGT. The length of the CDR3 is 14 residues. The V end lost 7 bases, the J end lost 0 bases, and 11 bases lay between the germline ends. This chain's CDR3 is CASMGAKSTDTQYF. The CDR3, as DNA: TGTGCCAGCATGGGGGCTAAAAGCACAGATACGCAGTATTTT.

This clonotype has a count of ten or more. The rearrangement links TRBV2 to TRBJ1-1; tentatively, D is TRBD1 (6 bases). The CDR3 has 14 amino acids. Trimming removed 6 bases from V and 5 bases from J, with 16 bases in between. From germline, CDR1 is SNHLY and CDR2 FYNNEI. CDR3 nucleotide sequence: TGTGCCAGCAGCAGGGGTTCCCTAGGGACTGAAGCTTTCTTT. It specifies CASSRGSLGTEAFF.

This clonotype showed up many times. This rearrangement joins TRBV7-8 to TRBJ1-1; D gene unclear. The V gene lost 4 bases and the J gene lost 4 bases, with 10 bases spanning the gap. CDR3 length: 13 residues. Germline V gene data show CDR1 as SGHVS and CDR2 as FQNEAQ. The chain's CDR3 is CASSYPPSTEAFF. The CDR3 DNA sequence: TGTGCCAGCAGCTATCCGCCCAGCACTGAAGCTTTCTTT.

This clonotype was observed many times. The CDR3 nucleotides are TGTGCCAGCAGTGTTAGTAATCAGCCCCAGCATTTT. Its translation is CASSVSNQPQHF. The chain recombines TRBV12-3 or TRBV12-4 with TRBJ1-5, with unresolved D. V lost 5 bases to trimming and J lost 4 bases, with 6 bases between them. The CDR3 length is 12 residues.

This clonotype was counted at least ten times. CDR3 residues: CASKGGQAFF. The CDR3 DNA is TGTGCCAGCAAAGGGGGGCAAGCTTTCTTT. The chain uses TRBV2 and TRBJ1-1, with D possibly being TRBD1 (6 bases). This CDR3 has 10 amino acids. Germline V gives CDR1 SNHLY, CDR2 FYNNEI. The ends were cut back, 7 bases at V and 9 bases at J, with 9 bases in the middle.

The table lists this clonotype with a count of one. This chain joins TRBV6-2 or TRBV6-3 and TRBJ2-7; TRBD1 matches 12 bases. V lost 0 bases to trimming and J lost 6 bases; unmatched junction nucleotides: 12. The CDR3 has 18 residues. In germline, CDR1 is MNHEY, CDR2 SVGEGT. CDR3 region: CASSYSSFPGQGAFEQYF. The DNA for the CDR3 is TGTGCCAGCAGTTACTCGAGTTTTCCGGGACAGGGGGCTTTCGAGCAGTACTTC.

This clonotype was recorded many times. The CDR3 sequence is CASSSGTPYSYTF. CDR3 coding DNA: TGTGCCAGTAGCTCCGGGACTCCTTATAGCTACACCTTC. This chain links TRBV19 with TRBJ1-2; D perhaps matches TRBD1 (5 bases). The CDR3 totals 13 residues. V was cut by 6 bases and J by 9 bases, with 17 bases left in between. Per the germline V gene, CDR1 is LNHDA and CDR2 is SQIVND (reference sequence). The entire variable domain, with the rest obtained from reference TRBV19 and TRBJ1-2, is as follows: DGGITQSPKYLFRKEGQNVTLSCEQNLNHDAMYWYRQDPGQGLRLIYYSQIVNDFQKGDIAEGYSVSREKKESFPLTVTSAQKNPTAFYLCASSSGTPYSYTFGSGTRLTVV.

This clonotype showed up many times. The chain links TRBV6-2 or TRBV6-3 to TRBJ2-7; 14 nucleotides align to TRBD2. The CDR3 is made up of 15 amino acids. The V segment lost 2 bases and the J segment 6 bases; nucleotides outside the gene matches: 3. CDR1 is MNHEY, CDR2 SVGEGT, per germline. The CDR3: CASSYGLAGGFEQYF. CDR3 DNA: TGTGCCAGCAGTTACGGACTAGCGGGAGGATTCGAGCAGTACTTC.

This clonotype was seen once. The rearrangement uses TRBV6-5 and TRBJ1-5, with TRBD1 matching over 12 bases. V shed 4 bases, J shed 3 bases, and the junction held 7 bases outside the gene matches. CDR1 MNHEY and CDR2 SVGAGI come from the germline V gene. CDR3 length equals 17 residues. The CDR3 sequence: CASSFVGTGGPNQPQHF. The CDR3 DNA is TGTGCCAGCAGTTTCGTCGGGACAGGGGGCCCCAATCAGCCCCAGCATTTT.

This clonotype has a count of ten or more. The V gene is TRBV20-1, the J gene TRBJ2-7, with D uncertain. Between the trimmed V and J ends, which lost 3 bases and 4 bases, there was a span of 7 bases. There are 11 residues in the CDR3. The germline V gene encodes CDR1 DFQATT and CDR2 SNEGSKA (reference sequence). The DNA of the CDR3 is TGCAGTGCTAGTTATGAGTACGAGCAGTACTTC. This translates into CSASYEYEQYF.

V usage is TRBV12-5 and J usage is TRBJ1-5, with D tentatively TRBD1 (5 bases). Germline CDR1 reads LGHNT; CDR2 reads FRNRAP. This CDR3 is 15 amino acids long. Trimming pared 6 bases from V and 8 bases from J, leaving 20 bases between. The CDR3 DNA reads as TGTGCTAGTGGCGCGAGTCGGGGCTCCGACAAGCCCCAGCATTTT. This encodes CASGASRGSDKPQHF.

This clonotype was recorded at least ten times. The rearrangement joins TRBV6-5 to TRBJ2-7, with D possibly TRBD2 on 6 matching bases. Between the trimmed V and J ends, which lost 10 bases and 3 bases, there was a span of 16 bases. The germline V gene has CDR1 MNHEY and CDR2 SVGAGI. The CDR3 spans 13 residues. CDR3 nucleotide sequence: TGTGCCACCCGCCCTAGCGCAGTCTACGAGCAGTACTTC. It codes for CATRPSAVYEQYF.

The rearrangement uses TRBV24-1 and TRBJ1-2; 10 positions match TRBD1. The CDR3 is 14 amino acids. Germline CDR1 and CDR2: KGHDR and SFDVKD. The J segment lost 6 bases and the V segment lost 7 bases, leaving 7 bases of the junction unmatched. CDR3 DNA sequence: TGTGCCACCAGGCCGGGACAGGGGTTTGATGGCTACACCTTC. Translated: CATRPGQGFDGYTF.

The chain has TRBV10-3 and TRBJ2-5; no firm D call. Germline values: CDR1 ENHRY, CDR2 SYGVKD. This CDR3 is 10 amino acids long. The V and J ends lost 8 bases and 1 base respectively, with 2 bases between them. The CDR3 sequence: CAIGQETQYF. As DNA, the CDR3 is TGTGCCATCGGCCAAGAGACCCAGTACTTC.

This clonotype was seen many times. The chain combines TRBV11-3 with TRBJ1-1; D might be TRBD1 (5 bases). Germline values: CDR1 SGHNT, CDR2 YENEEA. This CDR3 is 13 amino acids long. Trimming stripped 5 bases from V and 4 bases from J, with 11 bases between. CDR3 sequence (DNA): TGTGCCAGCAGCATAAGACAGTTCACTGAAGCTTTCTTT. It yields the protein CASSIRQFTEAFF.